This T cell receptor beta chain was identified during a study of beta chain features in type 1 diabetes. Broader study findings: Researchers reported that naive, central memory and Treg TCRB repertoires appeared more similar in patients than in healthy donors. In every one of the four CD4+ subsets, TCRB CDR3s were moderately but significantly shorter in Type 1 diabetes patients. PCR might preferentially amplify shorter templates, equally in patients and controls.

This clone has only a few counts. The antigen is not known. Donors underwent one heparinised blood draw, about 120 mL on average. Every isolated RNA sample was fully reverse transcribed, so sequencing captured expressed TCRB transcripts. TCRdb's table, derived via immunoSEQ multiplex PCR, lists solely in-frame clones and lacks some. The sample contains 250,000 to 300,000 clones, over 11% of which appear only once. V trimming: 0 bases; J trimming: 7 bases; junction bases outside the gene matches: 5. CDR3 size: 14 residues. Germline CDR1 reads SGDLS; CDR2 reads YYNGEE. The chain uses TRBV9 and TRBJ2-3; 7 positions match TRBD2. This receptor was identified in a man aged 25-45 years with type 1 diabetes. Sequenced input: naive CD4+ T cells from blood. The DNA of the CDR3 is TGTGCCAGCAGCGTAGACCCAGCGGGACATACGCAGTATTTT. Its protein is CASSVDPAGHTQYF.